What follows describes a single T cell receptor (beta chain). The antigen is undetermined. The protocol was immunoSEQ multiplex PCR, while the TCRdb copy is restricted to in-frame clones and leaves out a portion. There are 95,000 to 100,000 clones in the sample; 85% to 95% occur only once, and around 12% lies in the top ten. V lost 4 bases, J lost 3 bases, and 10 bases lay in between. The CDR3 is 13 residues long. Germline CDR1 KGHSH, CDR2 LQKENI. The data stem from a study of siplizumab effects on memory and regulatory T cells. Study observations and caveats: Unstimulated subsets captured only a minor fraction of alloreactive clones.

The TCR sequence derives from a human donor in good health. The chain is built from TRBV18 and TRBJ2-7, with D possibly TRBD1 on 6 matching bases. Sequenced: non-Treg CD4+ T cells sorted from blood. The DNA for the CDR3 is TGTGCCAGCTCACTAAGACAGGTCTACGAGCAGTACTTC. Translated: CASSLRQVYEQYF.